Shown below are 25 T cell receptor beta chains from a single sample sequenced in a study of PD-1 blockade in mismatch repair-deficient tumors. Profiling relied on immunoSEQ multiplex PCR, and the TCRdb table lists in-frame clones only, not all of them. The sample has approximately 110,000 clones; approximately 80% are singletons. The sample consisted of peripheral blood, taken approximately 60 weeks after starting pembrolizumab. These receptors originate from an adult with mismatch repair-deficient cancer.

The chain employs TRBV6-5 and TRBJ2-1, with D possibly TRBD2 on 6 matching bases. V was cut by 6 bases and J by 9 bases, with 12 bases left in between. The CDR3 has 12 residues. Germline CDR1 is MNHEY and CDR2 is SVGAGI. The CDR3 DNA reads TGTGCCAGCAGCCCTCGACTAGGTGAGCAGTTCTTC. Encoded protein: CASSPRLGEQFF.

The rearrangement links TRBV19 to TRBJ2-1; D not resolved. Germline CDR1 reads LNHDA; CDR2 reads SQIVND (reference sequence). V was clipped by 10 bases and J by 9 bases, with 19 bases between them. The CDR3 contains 13 residues. The CDR3 coding sequence is TGTGCCACGACTCCGGCGGCTGAAGGTGAGCAGTTCTTC. The encoded protein is CATTPAAEGEQFF.

The genes are TRBV19 and TRBJ2-4, with TRBD2 identical over 7 bases. This CDR3 comprises 14 residues. J gave up 6 bases and V 8 bases, and 10 bases lay outside the gene matches. Germline V gives CDR1 LNHDA, CDR2 SQIVND (reference sequence). The CDR3 region is CASGRGSEINIQYF. The CDR3 region has the DNA TGTGCCAGTGGTCGCGGGAGTGAAATAAACATTCAGTACTTC. Full variable domain (remainder filled in from reference TRBV19 and TRBJ2-4): DGGITQSPKYLFRKEGQNVTLSCEQNLNHDAMYWYRQDPGQGLRLIYYSQIVNDFQKGDIAEGYSVSREKKESFPLTVTSAQKNPTAFYLCASGRGSEINIQYFGAGTRLSVL.

J is TRBJ1-4 and V is TRBV2, with unresolved D. The V end lost 4 bases, the J end lost 8 bases, and 2 bases lay between the germline ends. Germline loops: CDR1 SNHLY, CDR2 FYNNEI. This CDR3 comprises 10 residues. CDR3 region: CASSVEKLFF. The CDR3 DNA reads as TGTGCCAGCAGTGTCGAAAAACTGTTTTTT.

This clone was detected only once. The chain carries TRBV5-1 and TRBJ1-2; 12 nucleotides match TRBD1. This CDR3 is built from 17 residues. Germline V gene data show CDR1 as SGHRS and CDR2 as YFSETQ. With V trimmed by 4 bases and J by 8 bases, 15 bases remained unmatched. The DNA of the CDR3 is TGCGCCAGCAGCCGAGCCGGGACAGGGGGCGGTGGGGAAGGCTACACCTTC. Translation gives CASSRAGTGGGGEGYTF. Supplemented by reference TRBV5-1 and TRBJ1-2, the full variable domain reads KAGVTQTPRYLIKTRGQQVTLSCSPISGHRSVSWYQQTPGQGLQFLFEYFSETQRNKGNFPGRFSGRQFSNSRSEMNVSTLELGDSALYLCASSRAGTGGGGEGYTFGSGTRLTVV.

The chain is built from TRBV18 and TRBJ1-4; D is unclear. V lost 3 bases, J lost 4 bases, and 9 bases lay in between. CDR3 length equals 14 residues. Germline V gene sequence: CDR1 KGHSH, CDR2 LQKENI. The CDR3 sequence is CASSPQWGNEKLFF. Here the CDR3 DNA reads TGTGCCAGCTCACCTCAGTGGGGTAATGAAAAACTGTTTTTT.

The chain carries TRBV7-2 and TRBJ1-4, with TRBD1 identical over 9 bases. The V segment lost 0 bases and the J segment 5 bases; nucleotides outside the gene matches: 7. The CDR3 consists of 17 residues. Germline V gene sequence: CDR1 SGHTA, CDR2 FQGNSA. CDR3 DNA: TGTGCCAGCAGCTTAGCCTCTACAGGGGGCGCCAATGAAAAACTGTTTTTT. The encoded protein is CASSLASTGGANEKLFF.

The chain has TRBV12-5 and TRBJ1-3; 7 bases map to TRBD1. Germline lookup yields CDR1 LGHNT and CDR2 FRNRAP. V shed 6 bases and J 1 base; nucleotides not matched to a gene: 12. The CDR3 sequence is 17 residues long. The CDR3: CASGTGTVSRSGNTIYF. CDR3 coding DNA: TGTGCTAGTGGCACCGGGACAGTAAGTAGGTCTGGAAACACCATATATTTT.

The genes are TRBV9 and TRBJ2-2; D assignment may be TRBD1 or TRBD2 (5 bases each). The CDR3 is made up of 14 amino acids. Germline lookup yields CDR1 SGDLS and CDR2 YYNGEE. Trimming took off 2 bases at V and 8 bases at J, with 13 bases between the two ends. The chain's CDR3 is CASSVGVDSGELFF. CDR3 nucleotide sequence: TGTGCCAGCAGCGTGGGGGTAGATTCGGGGGAGCTGTTTTTT.

The rearrangement links TRBV11-2 to TRBJ2-2; a possible D gene is TRBD2 (5 bases). The CDR3 extends over 14 amino acids. Germline assignment: CDR1 SGHAT and CDR2 FQNNGV. Trimming cost V 5 bases and J 6 bases, with 13 bases left between them. The DNA of the CDR3 is TGTGCCAGCAGCCCGGACTGGCGCCCCGGGGAGCTGTTTTTT. It codes for CASSPDWRPGELFF.

This chain connects TRBV29-1 to TRBJ1-5; D ambiguous. The V and J ends lost 7 bases and 0 bases respectively, with 13 bases between them. CDR1 is SQVTM, CDR2 ANQGSEA, per germline. The CDR3 spans 14 residues. The CDR3 DNA reads as TGCAGCGGTACTGGGGAGCCTAGCAATCAGCCCCAGCATTTT. Its protein is CSGTGEPSNQPQHF.

This clone was detected once. The chain carries TRBV7-8 and TRBJ1-3, with 7 positions matching TRBD1. The CDR3 runs to 15 residues. CDR1 and CDR2 from the germline V gene are SGHVS and FQNEAQ. V trimming: 10 bases; J trimming: 0 bases; junction bases outside the gene matches: 9. CDR3 in amino acids: CATRDSENSGNTIYF. CDR3 nucleotide sequence: TGTGCCACAAGGGACAGCGAAAACTCTGGAAACACCATATATTTT.

This clone was detected only a few times. The genes are TRBV7-8 and TRBJ1-1; D gene uncertain. Germline lookup yields CDR1 SGHVS and CDR2 FQNEAQ. V shed 3 bases and J shed 8 bases, with 13 bases lying between them. The CDR3 has 13 residues. The CDR3 region is CASSFDPTREAFF. DNA for the CDR3: TGTGCCAGCAGCTTTGACCCTACACGGGAAGCTTTCTTT.

Remarks on this clone: A far more abundant clone sits one base away, making this likely a read error. The sample carries other DNA sequences with the same CDR3. The genes are TRBV4-1 and TRBJ1-3; weak D call: TRBD1 (6 bases). V was pared by 0 bases and J by 4 bases, with 10 bases between. This CDR3 has 15 residues. Germline V gene lookup returns CDR1 MGHRA and CDR2 YSYEKL. The CDR3 bases are TGCGCCAGCAGCCAAGATGAGGGGGGAGGAAACACCATATATTTT. This encodes CASSQDEGGGNTIYF.

This clone was seen once. The chain employs TRBV29-1 and TRBJ1-1; 7 bases map to TRBD1. The trim removed 1 base at V and 3 bases at J, leaving 5 bases unmatched. Germline assignment: CDR1 SQVTM and CDR2 ANQGSEA. This CDR3 comprises 14 residues. In DNA form, the CDR3 reads TGCAGCGTTGAAGTTAGGCAGGGGGACACTGAAGCTTTCTTT. Its protein is CSVEVRQGDTEAFF.

The chain combines TRBV28 with TRBJ2-7; 9 bases match TRBD2. This CDR3 is built from 14 residues. V shed 5 bases, J shed 2 bases, and the junction held 4 bases outside the gene matches. The germline V gene has CDR1 MDHEN and CDR2 SYDVKM. This chain's CDR3 is CASSGGLAAYEQYF. The DNA of the CDR3 is TGTGCCAGCAGTGGGGGACTAGCCGCCTACGAGCAGTACTTC.

J is TRBJ2-5 and V is TRBV5-6; 7 bases are shared with TRBD1. V was clipped by 0 bases and J by 2 bases; unmatched bases: 4. Germline V gene data show CDR1 as SGHDT and CDR2 as YYEEEE. CDR3 length: 15 amino acids. The CDR3 region has the DNA TGTGCCAGCAGCTTGGAACAGGGGTCTCAAGAGACCCAGTACTTC. Residues: CASSLEQGSQETQYF.

The CDR3 nucleotides read TGTGCCAGCAGTCTCGGGACGGCGTCCTACAATGAGCAGTTCTTC. It codes for CASSLGTASYNEQFF. V usage is TRBV6-6 and J usage is TRBJ2-1; D tentatively fits TRBD1 or TRBD2 (5 bases each). The CDR3 has 15 amino acids. The germline gives CDR1 MNHNY, CDR2 SVGAGI (reference sequence). V lost 5 bases, J lost 1 base, and 12 bases lay in between.

With regard to this clone: This CDR3 is also generated by other DNA sequences in the sample. The CDR3, as DNA: TGTGCCAGCTCCCCTGGACAGGGCGCCGAGCAGTACTTC. This sequence encodes CASSPGQGAEQYF. The rearrangement links TRBV18 to TRBJ2-7; 8 bases match TRBD1. CDR3 size: 13 residues. Germline lookup yields CDR1 KGHSH and CDR2 LQKENI. J was trimmed by 6 bases and V by 6 bases; bases with no gene match: 7.

The CDR3 region is CASHGLAGAETQYF. The CDR3 DNA reads as TGTGCCAGCCACGGACTAGCGGGAGCAGAGACCCAGTACTTC. V gene TRBV7-8 combines with J gene TRBJ2-5; 13 bases fit TRBD2. V lost 8 bases, J lost 4 bases, and 4 bases stayed unmatched. The CDR3 has 14 residues. The germline V gene encodes CDR1 SGHVS and CDR2 FQNEAQ.

The chain carries TRBV30 and TRBJ2-3; D is ambiguous. Trimming shortened V by 1 base and J by 4 bases, and 6 bases separated the two germline ends. The germline V gene encodes CDR1 GTSNPN and CDR2 SVGIG (reference sequence). The CDR3 covers 12 residues. CDR3: CAWSERSDTQYF. CDR3 nucleotide sequence: TGTGCCTGGAGTGAGAGGTCAGATACGCAGTATTTT.

A few counts support this clone. The rearrangement uses TRBV6-1 and TRBJ2-7, with D perhaps matching TRBD1 (5 bases). Germline-derived CDR1 and CDR2 are MNHNS and SASEGT. The CDR3 runs 14 residues. The V gene lost 2 bases and the J gene lost 6 bases, with 14 bases spanning the gap. The CDR3 DNA is TGTGCCAGCAGTGAATTCAACTCCCAGGGCGAGCAGTACTTC. It translates to CASSEFNSQGEQYF.

The chain couples TRBV9 to TRBJ1-1; the D gene is possibly TRBD1 (5 bases). The length of the CDR3 is 14 residues. Trimming stripped 4 bases from V and 4 bases from J, with 14 bases between. Germline V CDR1 and CDR2: SGDLS, YYNGEE. CDR3 sequence (DNA): TGTGCCAGCAGCAACGGGGCCTCTGTCACTGAAGCTTTCTTT. It yields the protein CASSNGASVTEAFF.

V and J are TRBV4-2 and TRBJ2-7; D is unclear. Deletions cut 2 bases from V and 0 bases from J, with 14 bases between. This CDR3 comprises 16 residues. Germline V gene lookup returns CDR1 LGHNA and CDR2 YNFKEQ. CDR3 in amino acids: CASSQIGGLASYEQYF. The CDR3 DNA reads as TGTGCCAGCAGCCAAATAGGCGGCCTGGCCTCCTACGAGCAGTACTTC.

The rearrangement joins TRBV9 to TRBJ2-1; TRBD1 aligns across 7 bases. V shed 2 bases and J 2 bases; nucleotides not matched to a gene: 4. Germline assignment: CDR1 SGDLS and CDR2 YYNGEE. This CDR3 comprises 15 residues. CDR3 amino acids: CASSVRDSAYNEQFF. The CDR3 DNA sequence: TGTGCCAGCAGCGTGAGGGACAGCGCCTACAATGAGCAGTTCTTC. Full variable domain (rest looked up from reference TRBV9 and TRBJ2-1): DSGVTQTPKHLITATGQRVTLRCSPRSGDLSVYWYQQSLDQGLQFLIQYYNGEERAKGNILERFSAQQFPDLHSELNLSSLELGDSALYFCASSVRDSAYNEQFFGPGTRLTVL.